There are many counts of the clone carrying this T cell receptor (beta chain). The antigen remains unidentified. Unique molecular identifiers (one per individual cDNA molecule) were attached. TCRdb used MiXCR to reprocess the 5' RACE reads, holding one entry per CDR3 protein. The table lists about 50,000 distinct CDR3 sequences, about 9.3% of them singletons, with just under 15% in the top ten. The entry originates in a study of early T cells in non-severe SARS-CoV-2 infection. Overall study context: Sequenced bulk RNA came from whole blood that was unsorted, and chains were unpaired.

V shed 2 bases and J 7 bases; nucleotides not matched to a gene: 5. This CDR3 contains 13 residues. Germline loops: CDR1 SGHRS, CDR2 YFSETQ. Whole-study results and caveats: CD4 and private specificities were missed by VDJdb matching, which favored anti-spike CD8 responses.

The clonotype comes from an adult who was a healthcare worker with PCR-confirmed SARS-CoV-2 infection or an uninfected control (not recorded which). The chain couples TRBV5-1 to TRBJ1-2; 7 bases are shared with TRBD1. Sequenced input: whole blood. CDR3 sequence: CASSLTGAGGYTF. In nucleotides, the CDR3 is TGCGCCAGCAGCTTAACAGGGGCTGGTGGCTACACCTTC. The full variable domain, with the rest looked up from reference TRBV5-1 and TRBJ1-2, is KAGVTQTPRYLIKTRGQQVTLSCSPISGHRSVSWYQQTPGQGLQFLFEYFSETQRNKGNFPGRFSGRQFSNSRSEMNVSTLELGDSALYLCASSLTGAGGYTFGSGTRLTVV.